This entry lists 26 T cell receptor beta chains sequenced from one sample in a study of cytomegalovirus exposure and HLA in healthy donors. It was with 60 Vbeta and 13 Jbeta primers that the PCR ran. Only in-frame clones appear in the TCRdb table, and some are missing; sequencing was by immunoSEQ multiplex PCR. The table lists 150,000 to 200,000 clones, approximately 77% of them singletons. The specimen was PBMCs. These receptors originate from a man aged 50 to 60 in good health and CMV-seropositive.

The chain couples TRBV28 to TRBJ1-4; D gene uncertain. Germline CDR1 and CDR2: MDHEN and SYDVKM. This CDR3 comprises 14 residues. The germline V and J ends were trimmed by 8 bases and 3 bases, with 13 bases remaining between them. DNA for the CDR3: TGTGCCAGCGGCCCTTTACAGTCTAATGAAAAACTGTTTTTT. Its translation is CASGPLQSNEKLFF. The full variable domain, its missing parts supplied by reference TRBV28 and TRBJ1-4, is DVKVTQSSRYLVKRTGEKVFLECVQDMDHENMFWYRQDPGLGLRLIYFSYDVKMKEKGDIPEGYSVSREKKERFSLILESASTNQTSMYLCASGPLQSNEKLFFGSGTQLSVL.

This chain uses TRBV18 with TRBJ1-6; TRBD1 agrees at 11 bases. CDR3 length: 16 amino acids. In germline, CDR1 is KGHSH, CDR2 LQKENI. With V trimmed by 4 bases and J by 8 bases, 7 bases remained unmatched. The CDR3 loop reads CASSLTGQGEDSPLHF. The CDR3 DNA follows: TGTGCCAGCTCACTAACGGGACAGGGGGAGGATTCACCCCTCCACTTT. Complete variable domain (other parts from reference TRBV18 and TRBJ1-6): NAGVMQNPRHLVRRRGQEARLRCSPMKGHSHVYWYRQLPEEGLKFMVYLQKENIIDESGMPKERFSAEFPKEGPSILRIQQVVRGDSAAYFCASSLTGQGEDSPLHFGNGTRLTVT.

The V and J genes are TRBV6-4 and TRBJ2-2; TRBD1 matches at 9 bases. The CDR3 covers 16 residues. The trim removed 3 bases at V and 6 bases at J, leaving 8 bases unmatched. CDR1 MRHNA and CDR2 SNTAGT come from the germline V gene. CDR3: CASSEGGTGSAGELFF. In DNA, the CDR3 is TGTGCCAGCAGTGAAGGCGGGACAGGGTCTGCCGGGGAGCTGTTTTTT.

The chain has TRBV5-1 and TRBJ2-4; 8 positions agree with TRBD1. The CDR3 loop spans 17 amino acids. Germline values: CDR1 SGHRS, CDR2 YFSETQ. Unmatched junction bases numbered 9, after V lost 4 bases and J lost 0 bases. DNA of the CDR3: TGCGCCAGCAGCCTGACCCTGACAGGGGTAGCCAAAAACATTCAGTACTTC. This translates into CASSLTLTGVAKNIQYF.

In this sample, this clone turned up once. The chain carries TRBV28 and TRBJ1-5; D uncertain. The CDR3 is 14 amino acids. CDR1 is MDHEN, CDR2 SYDVKM, per germline. The V gene lost 10 bases and the J gene lost 3 bases, with 16 bases spanning the gap. The CDR3 coding sequence is TGTGCCATCGAGCGGGGAGGGAACAATCAGCCCCAGCATTTT. Its translation is CAIERGGNNQPQHF.

This clone has a single count. The chain is built from TRBV10-3 and TRBJ1-1, with a possible D match to TRBD1 (6 bases). The CDR3 has 18 residues. Germline lookup yields CDR1 ENHRY and CDR2 SYGVKD. V gave up 0 bases and J gave up 2 bases, with 19 bases separating them. The CDR3 loop reads CAISESGHRPNRNTEAFF. CDR3 DNA: TGTGCCATCAGTGAGTCGGGACACCGCCCCAATAGAAACACTGAAGCTTTCTTT.

The chain recombines TRBV11-3 with TRBJ2-1; TRBD2 is a possible D gene (7 bases). Trimming left V 5 bases short and J 2 bases short, with 16 bases between. CDR1 SGHNT and CDR2 YENEEA come from the germline V gene. CDR3 length: 16 amino acids. The CDR3 DNA follows: TGTGCCAGCAGCATTAGGGGGGGACTGACCTACAATGAGCAGTTCTTC. This translates into CASSIRGGLTYNEQFF.

The gene calls are TRBV5-6 and TRBJ1-5; 8 positions match TRBD1. V gave up 1 base and J gave up 6 bases; unmatched junction bases: 3. This CDR3 comprises 14 residues. The germline CDR1 and CDR2 sequences are SGHDT and YYEEEE. CDR3 amino acids: CASSLSTGVQPQHF. The DNA for the CDR3 is TGTGCCAGCAGCTTGTCGACAGGGGTTCAGCCCCAGCATTTT.

This sequence joins TRBV19 and TRBJ1-2; maybe TRBD1 (5 bases). Looked up from germline, CDR1 is LNHDA and CDR2 is SQIVND (reference sequence). V was cut by 7 bases and J by 6 bases, with 21 bases left in between. The CDR3 contains 15 residues. The CDR3 nucleotides read TGTGCCAGTACTCTAACGGGGCGGGGGACGAATGGCTACACCTTC. Encoded protein: CASTLTGRGTNGYTF. The whole variable domain, filled in from reference TRBV19 and TRBJ1-2, reads DGGITQSPKYLFRKEGQNVTLSCEQNLNHDAMYWYRQDPGQGLRLIYYSQIVNDFQKGDIAEGYSVSREKKESFPLTVTSAQKNPTAFYLCASTLTGRGTNGYTFGSGTRLTVV.

In its sample, this clone was seen a few times. V is TRBV4-2 and J is TRBJ1-1; D unresolved. V lost 4 bases, J lost 0 bases, and 9 bases lay in between. The germline CDR1 and CDR2 sequences are LGHNA and YNFKEQ. CDR3 length: 14 amino acids. The CDR3 DNA reads TGTGCCAGCAGCCGGGGAGCTTTGAACACTGAAGCTTTCTTT. Translated, it gives CASSRGALNTEAFF.

The V and J genes are TRBV27 and TRBJ1-1; D is ambiguous. The germline gives CDR1 MNHEY, CDR2 SMNVEV (reference sequence). The CDR3 is made up of 11 amino acids. Between the trimmed V and J ends, which lost 6 bases and 1 base, there was a span of 3 bases. In DNA, the CDR3 is TGTGCCAGCAGCAAGAACACTGAAGCTTTCTTT. This encodes CASSKNTEAFF.

The rearrangement links TRBV7-8 to TRBJ2-6; TRBD1 matches 7 bases. The CDR3 has 18 residues. Trimming took 1 base from V and 0 from J; bases not matched to a gene: 6. The germline V gene has CDR1 SGHVS and CDR2 FQNEAQ. Here the CDR3 DNA reads TGTGCCAGCAGCTTAGACCAGGGGGATCGCTCTGGGGCCAACGTCCTGACTTTC. Encoded protein: CASSLDQGDRSGANVLTF. The entire variable domain, with the rest obtained from reference TRBV7-8 and TRBJ2-6, is as follows: GAGVSQSPRYKVAKRGQDVALRCDPISGHVSLFWYQQALGQGPEFLTYFQNEAQLDKSGLPSDRFFAERPEGSVSTLKIQRTQQEDSAVYLCASSLDQGDRSGANVLTFGAGSRLTVL.

This chain uses TRBV6-1 with TRBJ1-4, with D maybe TRBD1 (6 bases). Germline V CDR1 and CDR2: MNHNS, SASEGT. V dropped 1 base and J dropped 4 bases, with 19 bases sitting between them. CDR3 length equals 18 residues. CDR3 sequence: CASSEEGATGPFNEKLFF. CDR3 DNA sequence: TGTGCCAGCAGTGAAGAAGGGGCAACAGGGCCTTTTAATGAAAAACTGTTTTTT.

CDR3 DNA: TGCGCCAGCAGCCAAGATTGGGGGGGGTCCTACGAGCAGTACTTC. Translating it yields CASSQDWGGSYEQYF. V and J are TRBV4-1 and TRBJ2-7; 7 positions match TRBD2. The length of the CDR3 is 15 residues. Per the germline V gene, CDR1 is MGHRA and CDR2 is YSYEKL. The ends lost 0 bases at V and 1 base at J; junction bases unmatched: 3.

This clone was observed once. The V gene is TRBV9, the J gene TRBJ2-1, with D possibly being TRBD2 (5 bases). The CDR3 runs to 17 residues. V was pared by 3 bases and J by 4 bases, with 20 bases between. Looked up from germline, CDR1 is SGDLS and CDR2 is YYNGEE. The CDR3 loop is CASSARPTQRRYNEQFF. CDR3 nucleotide sequence: TGTGCCAGCAGCGCCCGCCCGACGCAAAGGAGGTACAATGAGCAGTTCTTC.

The rearrangement uses TRBV5-6 and TRBJ1-5, with 9 bases that match TRBD1. CDR1 and CDR2 from the germline V gene are SGHDT and YYEEEE. The CDR3 length is 15 residues. After removal of 3 bases from V and 6 bases from J, the junction contained 7 bases not matched to a gene. CDR3 coding DNA: TGTGCCAGCAGCTCTACAGGGGGCGCGCCTCAGCCCCAGCATTTT. It yields the protein CASSSTGGAPQPQHF.

The rearrangement uses TRBV7-9 and TRBJ1-1, with no clear D. Trimming pared 4 bases from V and 0 bases from J, leaving 12 bases between. The germline gives CDR1 SEHNR, CDR2 FQNEAQ (reference sequence). The CDR3 has 15 amino acids. CDR3 DNA sequence: TGTGCCAGCAGCTCCACCGGGTCCCTGAACACTGAAGCTTTCTTT. It yields the protein CASSSTGSLNTEAFF.

This chain uses TRBV14 with TRBJ2-7; maybe TRBD2 (6 bases). Germline assignment: CDR1 SGHDN and CDR2 FVKESK. The ends were cut back, 0 bases at V and 4 bases at J, with 13 bases in the middle. The CDR3 contains 15 residues. DNA of the CDR3: TGTGCCAGCAGCCAAGAGGGACTGGAATTTTACGAGCAGTACTTC. Its translation: CASSQEGLEFYEQYF.

The chain employs TRBV10-3 and TRBJ1-1; maybe TRBD1 (6 bases). Germline-derived CDR1 and CDR2 are ENHRY and SYGVKD. The CDR3 covers 16 residues. V lost 7 bases and J lost 4, with 22 bases in between. The CDR3 DNA reads TGTGCCATCAAGGGGAGCGGAAGGGGAGGGGGCACTGAAGCTTTCTTT. Translation gives CAIKGSGRGGGTEAFF.

The chain recombines TRBV6-5 with TRBJ1-3; no reliable D call. There are 15 residues in the CDR3. Trimming removed 0 bases from V and 3 bases from J, with 9 bases in between. The germline V gene encodes CDR1 MNHEY and CDR2 SVGAGI. The CDR3: CASSYSGSRGNTIYF. CDR3 nucleotide sequence: TGTGCCAGCAGTTACTCAGGGAGCCGTGGAAACACCATATATTTT.

The chain recombines TRBV19 with TRBJ1-2, with 7 bases fitting TRBD1. The CDR3 loop spans 14 amino acids. Germline CDR1 LNHDA, CDR2 SQIVND (reference sequence). Unmatched junction bases numbered 13, after V lost 9 bases and J lost 6 bases. The CDR3 DNA follows: TGTGCCAGCACCTCCGGGGACAGCCCTCATGGCTACACCTTC. Residues: CASTSGDSPHGYTF.

This clone was seen a few times. This sequence joins TRBV6-6 and TRBJ1-5; 8 bases are a match to TRBD1. Germline V CDR1 and CDR2: MNHNY, SVGAGI (reference sequence). The CDR3 sequence is 15 residues long. V dropped 6 bases and J dropped 4; count of bases not matched to a gene: 8. The chain's CDR3 is CASRPDRGGNQPQHF. DNA of the CDR3: TGTGCCAGCAGACCAGACAGGGGAGGTAATCAGCCCCAGCATTTT.

This clone appeared once. J is TRBJ2-3 and V is TRBV19, with TRBD1 identical over 8 bases. The V and J ends lost 6 bases and 4 bases, in that order; junction bases with no gene match: 9. CDR3 length equals 15 residues. Germline V gene data show CDR1 as LNHDA and CDR2 as SQIVND (reference sequence). The CDR3 DNA reads TGTGCCAGTAGGGCGGGCCAGGGGGCTGCAGATACGCAGTATTTT. Encoded protein: CASRAGQGAADTQYF.

The chain uses TRBV11-3 and TRBJ2-7, with 9 bases that match TRBD1. Germline CDR1 is SGHNT and CDR2 is YENEEA. With V trimmed by 5 bases and J by 0 bases, 5 bases remained unmatched. The CDR3 spans 15 residues. CDR3 protein: CASSPGQGDSYEQYF. The CDR3 coding sequence is TGTGCCAGCAGCCCGGGACAGGGCGACTCCTACGAGCAGTACTTC.

The chain employs TRBV5-1 and TRBJ2-3; a weak D match, TRBD1 (5 bases). In germline, CDR1 is SGHRS, CDR2 YFSETQ. V was shortened by 3 bases and J by 4 bases, with 15 bases between the two germline ends. The CDR3 contains 15 residues. The CDR3 region is CASSSRQNFPDTQYF. CDR3 DNA sequence: TGCGCCAGCAGCTCTCGACAGAATTTTCCAGATACGCAGTATTTT. The entire variable domain, with the rest obtained from reference TRBV5-1 and TRBJ2-3, is as follows: KAGVTQTPRYLIKTRGQQVTLSCSPISGHRSVSWYQQTPGQGLQFLFEYFSETQRNKGNFPGRFSGRQFSNSRSEMNVSTLELGDSALYLCASSSRQNFPDTQYFGPGTRLTVL.

This clone was seen more than once but under ten times. The chain joins TRBV18 to TRBJ1-2, with D hard to call. The CDR3 runs 14 residues. Germline CDR1 is KGHSH and CDR2 is LQKENI. The V end lost 3 bases, the J end lost 4 bases, and 12 bases lay between the germline ends. This chain's CDR3 is CASSPNARVYGYTF. The CDR3 DNA follows: TGTGCCAGCTCACCCAACGCGAGGGTCTATGGCTACACCTTC. The complete variable domain, with remaining parts taken from reference TRBV18 and TRBJ1-2, reads NAGVMQNPRHLVRRRGQEARLRCSPMKGHSHVYWYRQLPEEGLKFMVYLQKENIIDESGMPKERFSAEFPKEGPSILRIQQVVRGDSAAYFCASSPNARVYGYTFGSGTRLTVV.